Listed here are 3 T cell receptor beta chains from one sample, sequenced in a study of control samples from healthy donors and cancer patients. Here immunoSEQ multiplex PCR was the method, and the copy in TCRdb shows in-frame clones only, minus some. The table lists about 120,000 clones, roughly 84% of them singletons. The sample was blood. The origin of the receptors is a man aged 18-30 years in good health.

CDR3 residues: CASNLAGGPSDEQFF. The CDR3 bases are TGTGCCAGCAACTTAGCGGGAGGCCCATCGGATGAGCAGTTCTTC. The rearrangement links TRBV27 to TRBJ2-1; 10 bases fit TRBD2. The CDR3 totals 15 residues. Trimming cost V 7 bases and J 8 bases; bases outside gene matches: 11. Germline-derived CDR1 and CDR2 are MNHEY and SMNVEV (reference sequence).

The rearrangement uses TRBV7-3 and TRBJ1-1; D is undetermined. Germline V gene sequence: CDR1 SGHTA, CDR2 FQGTGA. The germline V and J ends were trimmed by 5 bases and 6 bases, with 16 bases remaining between them. This CDR3 contains 14 residues. CDR3 DNA: TGTGCCAGCAGCCCCCCGGGCCGAGGCGCTGAAGCTTTCTTT. Translation gives CASSPPGRGAEAFF.

The chain links TRBV5-8 to TRBJ1-4; 9 bases match TRBD1. The CDR3 totals 16 residues. Germline values: CDR1 SGHTS, CDR2 YDEGEE. J lost 7 bases, V lost 4 bases, and 11 bases had no gene match. CDR3 in DNA: TGTGCCAGCAGCAATTACAGGGGGCGAGTTGCTGAAAAACTGTTTTTT. Its protein product is CASSNYRGRVAEKLFF.